What follows is one T cell receptor (beta chain) and its context. These data are taken from a study of technical replicates of blood from a handful of donors. This CDR3 has 17 amino acids. Germline loops: CDR1 SGHDT, CDR2 YYEEEE. V lost 0 bases and J 3 bases, leaving 13 bases between the germline ends. Using immunoSEQ multiplex PCR, the repertoire was profiled, and TCRdb retains in-frame clones only, with some absent. Of roughly 60,000 clones listed, just under 95% are singletons. The specimen was PBMCs. This clonotype originated in a human donor in good health. Some clones in this sample may be carry-over from other donors' samples. The V and J genes are TRBV5-6 and TRBJ1-6; D remains unclear. The CDR3 loop is CASSLGVQDFYNSPLHF. The CDR3 nucleotides read TGTGCCAGCAGCTTGGGAGTTCAGGATTTCTATAATTCACCCCTCCACTTT.